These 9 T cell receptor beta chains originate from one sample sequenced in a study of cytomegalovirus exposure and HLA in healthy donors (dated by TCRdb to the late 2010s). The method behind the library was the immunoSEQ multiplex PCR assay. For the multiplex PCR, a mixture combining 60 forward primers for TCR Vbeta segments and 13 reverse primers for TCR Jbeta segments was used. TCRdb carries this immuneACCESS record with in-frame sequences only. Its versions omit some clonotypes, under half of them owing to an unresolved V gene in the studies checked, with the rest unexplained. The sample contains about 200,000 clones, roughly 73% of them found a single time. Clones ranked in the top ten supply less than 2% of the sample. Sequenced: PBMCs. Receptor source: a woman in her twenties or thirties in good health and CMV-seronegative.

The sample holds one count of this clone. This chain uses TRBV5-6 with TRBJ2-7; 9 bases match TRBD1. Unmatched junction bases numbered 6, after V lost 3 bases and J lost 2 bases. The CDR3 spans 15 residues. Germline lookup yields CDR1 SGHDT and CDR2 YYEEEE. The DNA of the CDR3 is TGTGCCAGCAGCTCCTGGGGACAGGGAACCTACGAGCAGTACTTC. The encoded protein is CASSSWGQGTYEQYF.

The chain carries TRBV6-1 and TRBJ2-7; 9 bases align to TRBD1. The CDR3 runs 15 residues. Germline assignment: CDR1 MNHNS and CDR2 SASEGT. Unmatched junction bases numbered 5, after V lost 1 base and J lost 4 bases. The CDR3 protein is CASSEDGTGSYEQYF. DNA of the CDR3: TGTGCCAGCAGTGAAGATGGGACAGGGAGTTACGAGCAGTACTTC.

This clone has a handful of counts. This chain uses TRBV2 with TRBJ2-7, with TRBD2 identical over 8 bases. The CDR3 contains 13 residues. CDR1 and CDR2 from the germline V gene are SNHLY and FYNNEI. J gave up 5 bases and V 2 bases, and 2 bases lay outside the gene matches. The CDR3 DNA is TGTGCCAGCAGTGAATCAGCGGGGGACGAGCAGTACTTC. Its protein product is CASSESAGDEQYF.

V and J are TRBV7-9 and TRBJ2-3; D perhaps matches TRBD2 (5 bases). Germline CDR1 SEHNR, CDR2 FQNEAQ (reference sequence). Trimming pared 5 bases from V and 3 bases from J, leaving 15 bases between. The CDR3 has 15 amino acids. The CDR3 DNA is TGTGCCAGCAGCCCGGGGTTGGCTAGGACAGATACGCAGTATTTT. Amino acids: CASSPGLARTDTQYF.

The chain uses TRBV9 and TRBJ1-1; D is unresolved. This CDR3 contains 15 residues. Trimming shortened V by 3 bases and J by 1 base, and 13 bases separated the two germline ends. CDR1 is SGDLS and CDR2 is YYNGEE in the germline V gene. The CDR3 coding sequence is TGTGCCAGCAGCGCCTACAGCGAGGGGAACACTGAAGCTTTCTTT. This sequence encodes CASSAYSEGNTEAFF.

CDR3 bases: TGTGCCAGCAGTACGTACGCCAGCTCCTACAATGAGCAGTTCTTC. It codes for CASSTYASSYNEQFF. The V and J genes are TRBV25-1 and TRBJ2-1; D uncertain. CDR3 length: 15 residues. Looked up from germline, CDR1 is MGHDK and CDR2 is SYGVNS. V shed 5 bases and J shed 0 bases, with 11 bases lying between them.

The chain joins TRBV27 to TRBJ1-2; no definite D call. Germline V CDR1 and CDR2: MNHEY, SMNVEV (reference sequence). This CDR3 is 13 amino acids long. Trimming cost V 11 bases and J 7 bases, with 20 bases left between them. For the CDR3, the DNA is TGTGCCTGCCGAGCAACCCCCCCCGGTGGCTACACCTTC. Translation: CACRATPPGGYTF.

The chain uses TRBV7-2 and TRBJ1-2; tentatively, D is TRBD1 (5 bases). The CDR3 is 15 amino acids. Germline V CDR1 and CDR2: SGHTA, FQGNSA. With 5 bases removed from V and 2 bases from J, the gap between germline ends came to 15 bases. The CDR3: CASSPSRVRNYGYTF. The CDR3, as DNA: TGTGCCAGCAGCCCTTCCAGGGTACGCAACTATGGCTACACCTTC.

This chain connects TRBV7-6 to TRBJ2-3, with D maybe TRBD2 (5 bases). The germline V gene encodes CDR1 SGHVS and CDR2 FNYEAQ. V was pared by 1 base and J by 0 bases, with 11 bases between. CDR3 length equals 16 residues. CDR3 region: CASSLDARTSTDTQYF. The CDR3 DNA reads TGTGCCAGCAGCTTAGACGCGCGGACTAGCACAGATACGCAGTATTTT.